The clone carrying this T cell receptor (beta chain) was counted at least ten times. Its target is not known. V lost 5 bases to trimming and J lost 5 bases; unmatched junction nucleotides: 10. This CDR3 region has 16 residues. Germline lookup yields CDR1 SGHTA and CDR2 FQGNSA. The data belong to a study of response to subunit inactivated influenza vaccine. Points from the study as a whole: It was suggested by the authors that few new T cells are recruited by each seasonal influenza vaccination.

TCRdb itself ran the RT-PCR reads through MiXCR, one entry per CDR3 protein. The table lists 450,000 to 500,000 distinct CDR3 sequences, approximately 11% of them singletons, with less than 15% in the top ten. The rearrangement links TRBV7-2 to TRBJ2-3; 10 bases fit TRBD2. This TCR came from a man in his forties or fifties who received an inactivated influenza vaccine. The source was PBMCs from blood, collected roughly 6 weeks after vaccination. The CDR3 DNA sequence: TGTGCCAGCAGCAATAGTCTGGCTAGCGGGGGAGATACGCAGTATTTT. Amino acids: CASSNSLASGGDTQYF.